This entry lists 9 T cell receptor beta chains sequenced from one sample in a study of T cell changes during pregnancy in multiple sclerosis. Here immunoSEQ multiplex PCR was the method, and the copy in TCRdb shows in-frame clones only, minus some. In the table there are about 97,000 clones, over 75% of which are singletons. Sequenced here: peripheral blood, sampled in the second trimester of pregnancy. The receptors here all came from a female donor in good health, enrolled as a control in a pregnancy study.

This clone was seen a single time. V usage is TRBV5-1 and J usage is TRBJ2-2, with TRBD1 as a possible D gene (7 bases). The ends were cut back, 6 bases at V and 5 bases at J, with 20 bases in the middle. Germline CDR1 is SGHRS and CDR2 is YFSETQ. The CDR3 loop spans 16 amino acids. CDR3 sequence reads: CASTSAGQPRTGELFF. As DNA, the CDR3 is TGCGCCAGCACCTCCGCGGGACAGCCGAGGACCGGGGAGCTGTTTTTT. The full variable domain, in which reference TRBV5-1 and TRBJ2-2 provide the parts outside the CDR3, is KAGVTQTPRYLIKTRGQQVTLSCSPISGHRSVSWYQQTPGQGLQFLFEYFSETQRNKGNFPGRFSGRQFSNSRSEMNVSTLELGDSALYLCASTSAGQPRTGELFFGEGSRLTVL.

The chain combines TRBV6-6 with TRBJ1-4; D not certain. Germline assignment: CDR1 MNHNY and CDR2 SVGAGI (reference sequence). This CDR3 contains 15 residues. The V end was cut by 8 bases, the J end by 3 bases, with 16 bases between. CDR3 sequence (DNA): TGTGCCAGCGTTCGCTTAAAGGCGGCTAATGAAAAACTGTTTTTT. Amino acids: CASVRLKAANEKLFF.

The CDR3 nucleotides are TGCGCCAGCAGCTTAGAGAGAACTTATGGCTACACCTTC. Translation: CASSLERTYGYTF. The chain couples TRBV5-1 to TRBJ1-2; D uncertain. Germline values: CDR1 SGHRS, CDR2 YFSETQ. V dropped 2 bases and J dropped 5 bases, with 10 bases sitting between them. This CDR3 is 13 amino acids long.

The chain links TRBV5-1 to TRBJ2-2; 7 bases map to TRBD2. Germline V CDR1 and CDR2: SGHRS, YFSETQ. The CDR3 runs 14 residues. V was pared by 4 bases and J by 5 bases, with 5 bases of the junction left unmatched. The CDR3 region has the DNA TGCGCCAGCAGCCCAACGGGAGGAACCGGGGAGCTGTTTTTT. This sequence encodes CASSPTGGTGELFF.

This chain links TRBV7-9 with TRBJ1-1; D is unclear. This CDR3 region has 13 residues. Between the trimmed V and J ends, which lost 0 bases and 3 bases, there was a span of 5 bases. Germline V gives CDR1 SEHNR, CDR2 FQNEAQ (reference sequence). The DNA of the CDR3 is TGTGCCAGCAGCTTAGCGGCAGACACTGAAGCTTTCTTT. The encoded protein is CASSLAADTEAFF.

The chain combines TRBV19 with TRBJ2-1; possible D gene TRBD1, 6 bases. Between the trimmed V and J ends, which lost 4 bases and 10 bases, there was a span of 17 bases. This CDR3 region has 14 residues. The germline gives CDR1 LNHDA, CDR2 SQIVND (reference sequence). The DNA of the CDR3 is TGTGCCAGTAGTAGGTCAGGGGCGGCCCTAGAGCAGTTCTTC. Translating it yields CASSRSGAALEQFF.

The chain links TRBV28 to TRBJ2-2; TRBD2 is a possible D gene (5 bases). Between the trimmed V and J ends, which lost 2 bases and 8 bases, there was a span of 15 bases. Germline V lookup: CDR1 MDHEN, CDR2 SYDVKM. This CDR3 is built from 15 residues. The DNA for the CDR3 is TGTGCCAGCAGTTTAAACACCCTCAGGAGGGGGGAGCTGTTTTTT. Translation gives CASSLNTLRRGELFF. The full variable domain, completed using reference TRBV28 and TRBJ2-2, is DVKVTQSSRYLVKRTGEKVFLECVQDMDHENMFWYRQDPGLGLRLIYFSYDVKMKEKGDIPEGYSVSREKKERFSLILESASTNQTSMYLCASSLNTLRRGELFFGEGSRLTVL.

V is TRBV5-4 and J is TRBJ1-6; TRBD1 matches 10 bases. The CDR3 loop spans 15 amino acids. The J segment lost 8 bases and the V segment lost 0 bases, leaving 2 bases of the junction unmatched. Germline-derived CDR1 and CDR2 are SGHNT and YYREEE (reference sequence). The DNA of the CDR3 is TGTGCCAGCAGCTTGGGCGGGACAGGGGATTCACCCCTCCACTTT. It codes for CASSLGGTGDSPLHF.

J is TRBJ1-5 and V is TRBV4-3; weak D call: TRBD1 (5 bases). Germline V gives CDR1 LGHNA, CDR2 YSLEER. V lost 0 bases and J lost 5, with 11 bases in between. The CDR3 is 15 residues long. CDR3 loop: CASSQDRTGYQPQHF. Written as DNA, the CDR3 is TGCGCCAGCAGCCAAGATCGAACAGGCTATCAGCCCCAGCATTTT.